This T cell receptor beta chain derives from a study of blood T cell repertoires in COVID-19. Original handling: Nucleated cell counts were estimated from reference gene primer amplification. Repertoires were generated with immunoSEQ multiplex PCR, while TCRdb's copy carries only in-frame clones and drops some. V and J calls and clone size follow that table, whereas D and trimming were derived from the DNA. The table includes 350,000 to 500,000 clones, 70% to 90% detected once. Trimming removed 6 bases at V and 0 bases at J, with 12 bases between. Germline CDR1 SNHLY, CDR2 FYNNEI. The CDR3 consists of 14 residues. Seattle-derived patients entered the study during active infection and were followed longitudinally.

The V and J genes are TRBV2 and TRBJ2-7, with D possibly matching TRBD1 (5 bases). The source is a man aged 18-30 years with COVID-19, enrolled during active disease. The sample consisted of peripheral blood. The CDR3 DNA reads as TGTGCCAGCAGAGAGACAGTCAGCTCCTACGAGCAGTACTTC. It encodes CASRETVSSYEQYF.